This TCR beta chain originates from a study of CD4 T cells in relation to SARS-CoV-2 and coronaviruses (dated by TCRdb to about 2021). Background for the entire study: The ViraFEST assay cultured PBMCs with antigen for nine to eleven days, then sequenced TCR beta CDR3s to find antigen-specific clonal expansions. Expansion assays from other donors in the study were sequenced with a different, Illumina-based TCR-beta assay. The roughly twelve convalescent patients included 8 males and 4 females; two subjects were Hispanic. Using patient-derived lymphoblastoid cell lines, the shared crossreactive spike epitopes were mapped to their HLA restriction. The full convalescent cohort of roughly eleven patients had a median age of around 38 years, ranging from roughly 21 to 75 years. The study assessed, at the TCR clonotype level, memory CD4+ T cell crossreactivity between SARS-CoV-2 and common cold coronavirus spike proteins. Samples from three pre-COVID donors and the naive versus memory experiments were sequenced with the Adaptive Biotechnologies TCR-sequencing kit; other data were Illumina-based.

To separate naive from memory CD4+ T cells, cryopreserved PBMCs first underwent CD4 enrichment and then EasySep naive CD4+ T cell enrichment. Sorted naive or memory CD4+ T cells (roughly 9.7 x 10^4) were grown at a 1:1 ratio with T cell-depleted PBMCs and CEF peptides for about eleven days. In general, triplicate replicate wells were used for every peptide culture condition. Ficoll-Paque PLUS gradient centrifugation was used to isolate PBMCs from leukapheresis product or whole blood. PBMCs were either used fresh in the expansion assay or cryopreserved at -140 degrees C. The QIAamp Micro DNA Kit was used to extract genomic DNA from the CD4+ T cells. Comments on this clone: The target of this receptor is not known. No quality values exist for individual bases; no much larger clone is one base distant.

What the research found in general, with its limitations: Naive versus memory sequencing indicated that memory recall responses, rather than primary responses primed during culture, are detected by the assay. Crossreactive clones showed significantly weaker SARS-CoV-2-driven expansion than monoreactive clones, consistent with antigenic imprinting. Small numbers of patients and of tested TCRs limited the study. No donor contributed both pre-pandemic and post-infection samples, which limited tracing the source of pre-existing responses. Roughly 65% of donors had memory CD4+ clonotypes that crossrecognized SARS-CoV-2 and at least one common cold coronavirus spike. Since the crossreactivity analysis centred on spike protein, crossreactivity against other viral proteins was not assessed.

The CDR3 measures 14 amino acids from cysteine to phenylalanine. The entry retains the CDR3 DNA only, 42 bases that are in frame from base 1. For CDR1 and CDR2, the germline V gene lists KGHSH and LQKENI. The V end loses 3 bases and the J end loses 5 bases, and a stretch of 12 bases separates them. Survey-level immunoSEQ TCR-beta sequencing was performed on DNA from CEF-cultured naive and memory CD4+ T cells. Per the original workflow: During preprocessing, nonproductive sequences were discarded, as were any CDR3s that did not begin with C, did not end with F or W, or were shorter than 7 amino acids. Antigen-specific clonotypes were called with the MANAFEST web app, based on expansion relative to reference and other culture wells. To be counted as positive, a clone had to show significant expansion compared with the reference culture, at an FDR below 0.05, in 2 of 3 replicate wells. A further requirement for positive clones was significant expansion compared with all other tandem wells, along with an odds ratio above 5. Cultured and uncultured naive and memory CD4+ repertoires were searched for previously identified spike- and CEF-reactive CDR3s. Pairwise Levenshtein distance, computed with the stringdist R package after three terminal residues were trimmed from each end, was used as the measure of CDR3 homology. TCRdb retrieved this table from immuneACCESS and kept in-frame rearrangements only. Not all clones are present; in checked studies, unresolved V genes account for under half, and no reason is known for the remainder. That table supplies the V and J calls and clone size; D and trimming were determined from the DNA. The table for this sample lists about 40,000 clones; 70% to 85% of them were counted only once. The ten top clones hold around 20% of the sample.

Sequenced sample: memory CD4+ T cells from PBMCs, cultured in vitro. The cell subset or site label here, explained by the study, means: memory (non-naive) CD4+ T cells. The source is an adult with COVID-19. The chain was built from TRBV18 and TRBJ2-3; the D gene cannot be named for sure. DNA sequence: TGTGCCAGCTCACCGGTCCGGGCTGGAGATACGCAGTATTTT. This translates into CASSPVRAGDTQYF.